The TCR beta chain under discussion was sequenced for a study of cytomegalovirus exposure and HLA in healthy donors. Study in general: Genetic ancestry analysis placed over 75% of the 410 or so donors that were genotyped in the Caucasian-associated cluster. Study-wide results and limits: High specificity and sensitivity for cytomegalovirus status were reported for the classifier. The authors considered a cluster of highly shared sequence variants likely to be a sequencing artifact.

Turning to this clone: What it binds is not known.

Germline trimming cut 6 bases from V and 8 bases from J; bases unmatched to any gene: 13. Germline V gives CDR1 MDHEN, CDR2 SYDVKM. This CDR3 contains 15 residues. PCR primers comprised 60 Vbeta and 13 Jbeta primers. Clones were sequenced by immunoSEQ multiplex PCR, and TCRdb holds only the in-frame ones, with some missing. The sample has around 150,000 clones; less than 80% are singletons. The receptor comes from a man aged 40-55 years in good health and CMV-seronegative. Material for sequencing was PBMCs. The chain couples TRBV28 to TRBJ1-2, with 9 bases lining up with TRBD1. The CDR3 DNA is TGTGCCAGCAGCACCGGGACAGGGTGGAATTTCGGCTACACCTTC. Its protein is CASSTGTGWNFGYTF.